These 26 T cell receptor beta chains came from one sample sequenced in a study of OX40 agonist ivuxolimab in advanced cancers. Using immunoSEQ multiplex PCR, the repertoire was profiled, and TCRdb retains in-frame clones only, with some absent. The sample has about 28,000 clones, roughly 84% seen once. The material sequenced was CD4+ or CD8+ T cells sorted from blood, taken in a trial of the OX40 agonist ivuxolimab. The source is an adult with an advanced solid tumor such as melanoma, head and neck, liver or kidney cancer.

This chain joins TRBV19 and TRBJ2-4, with D possibly matching TRBD2 (5 bases). The germline V gene encodes CDR1 LNHDA and CDR2 SQIVND (reference sequence). Trimming cost V 10 bases and J 6 bases, with 16 bases left between them. CDR3 length: 13 residues. CDR3 bases: TGTGCCACCGCGCCGGGATTGGGAAACATTCAGTACTTC. This codes for CATAPGLGNIQYF.

This chain uses TRBV19 with TRBJ1-1; no reliable D call. V was pared by 1 base and J by 6 bases, with 9 bases between. From germline, CDR1 is LNHDA and CDR2 SQIVND (reference sequence). The CDR3 extends over 13 amino acids. The CDR3, as DNA: TGTGCCAGTAGTATAGCCTCCGGCTCTGAAGCTTTCTTT. Protein product: CASSIASGSEAFF.

V and J are TRBV10-1 and TRBJ2-2; D remains unclear. V was trimmed by 2 bases and J by 3 bases, leaving 1 base between them. The CDR3 loop spans 12 amino acids. Germline-derived CDR1 and CDR2 are WNHNN and SYGVQD (reference sequence). The CDR3 sequence: CASSEDTGELFF. In nucleotides, the CDR3 is TGCGCCAGCAGTGAGGACACCGGGGAGCTGTTTTTT.

V and J are TRBV27 and TRBJ1-5, with unresolved D. Trimming removed 6 bases at V and 0 bases at J, with 6 bases between. Germline V gives CDR1 MNHEY, CDR2 SMNVEV (reference sequence). The CDR3 has 13 residues. The CDR3 sequence is CASRADSNQPQHF. As DNA, the CDR3 is TGTGCCAGCAGGGCTGATAGCAATCAGCCCCAGCATTTT.

V gene TRBV4-1 combines with J gene TRBJ2-2; D is perhaps TRBD1 (5 bases). Germline lookup yields CDR1 MGHRA and CDR2 YSYEKL. V was shortened by 2 bases and J by 4 bases, with 14 bases between the two germline ends. The length of the CDR3 is 16 residues. Written as DNA, the CDR3 is TGCGCCAGCAGCCAAACCCCAGGGCCATTCACCGGGGAGCTGTTTTTT. This encodes CASSQTPGPFTGELFF.

The chain employs TRBV9 and TRBJ2-2; D possibly uses TRBD1 or TRBD2 (5 bases each). CDR1 and CDR2 from the germline V gene are SGDLS and YYNGEE. Trimming left V 5 bases short and J 5 bases short, with 19 bases between. This CDR3 region has 16 residues. Here the CDR3 DNA reads TGTGCCAGCAGTGCACGGGACGCCTCAAGGACCGGGGAGCTGTTTTTT. It encodes CASSARDASRTGELFF. Complete variable domain (other parts from reference TRBV9 and TRBJ2-2): DSGVTQTPKHLITATGQRVTLRCSPRSGDLSVYWYQQSLDQGLQFLIQYYNGEERAKGNILERFSAQQFPDLHSELNLSSLELGDSALYFCASSARDASRTGELFFGEGSRLTVL.

This sequence joins TRBV2 and TRBJ2-1; 11 nucleotides match TRBD2. V dropped 6 bases and J dropped 6; count of bases not matched to a gene: 4. CDR1 SNHLY and CDR2 FYNNEI come from the germline V gene. The CDR3 is 14 amino acids. CDR3 sequence reads: CASRGTSGRNEQFF. The CDR3 bases are TGTGCCAGCAGGGGGACTAGCGGACGCAATGAGCAGTTCTTC.

The chain links TRBV28 to TRBJ2-5, with TRBD1 identical over 11 bases. This CDR3 comprises 16 residues. J lost 2 bases, V lost 1 base, and 3 bases had no gene match. Germline values: CDR1 MDHEN, CDR2 SYDVKM. In DNA, the CDR3 is TGTGCCAGCAGTTTATCCCGGGACAGGGGGCAAGAGACCCAGTACTTC. As protein: CASSLSRDRGQETQYF. Full variable domain (remainder filled in from reference TRBV28 and TRBJ2-5): DVKVTQSSRYLVKRTGEKVFLECVQDMDHENMFWYRQDPGLGLRLIYFSYDVKMKEKGDIPEGYSVSREKKERFSLILESASTNQTSMYLCASSLSRDRGQETQYFGPGTRLLVL.

The chain combines TRBV11-2 with TRBJ2-7; maybe TRBD1 (6 bases). The CDR3 totals 16 residues. CDR1 is SGHAT, CDR2 FQNNGV, per germline. V was shortened by 1 base and J by 3 bases, with 16 bases between the two germline ends. CDR3: CASSLGRTAPGYEQYF. CDR3 bases: TGTGCCAGCAGCTTAGGGAGGACAGCACCCGGCTACGAGCAGTACTTC.

This clone counts as medium-sized (0.01 to 0.1%). V gene TRBV7-8 combines with J gene TRBJ2-2, with 13 bases aligning to TRBD2. This CDR3 contains 19 residues. The germline CDR1 and CDR2 sequences are SGHVS and FQNEAQ. V lost 5 bases to trimming and J lost 1 base; unmatched junction nucleotides: 10. As DNA, the CDR3 is TGTGCCAGCAGCGAACTAGCGGGAGGGCCGATAGGGAACACCGGGGAGCTGTTTTTT. Its translation: CASSELAGGPIGNTGELFF.

The rearrangement joins TRBV2 to TRBJ2-5, with 13 bases matching TRBD2. Germline trimming cut 3 bases from V and 5 bases from J; bases unmatched to any gene: 6. CDR1 SNHLY and CDR2 FYNNEI come from the germline V gene. The CDR3 is made up of 16 amino acids. The CDR3 protein is CASSDGLAGEVETQYF. CDR3 nucleotide sequence: TGTGCCAGCAGTGACGGACTAGCGGGGGAGGTGGAGACCCAGTACTTC. The variable domain in full, with the rest retrieved from reference TRBV2 and TRBJ2-5, is EPEVTQTPSHQVTQMGQEVILRCVPISNHLYFYWYRQILGQKVEFLVSFYNNEISEKSEIFDDQFSVERPDGSNFTLKIRSTKLEDSAMYFCASSDGLAGEVETQYFGPGTRLLVL.

This sequence joins TRBV6-1 and TRBJ2-1, with TRBD2 matching 10 bases. This CDR3 spans 15 amino acids. V dropped 4 bases and J dropped 4; count of bases not matched to a gene: 4. The germline V gene has CDR1 MNHNS and CDR2 SASEGT. In DNA, the CDR3 is TGTGCCAGCAGTGTCGCTAGCGGGAGTTACAATGAGCAGTTCTTC. This sequence encodes CASSVASGSYNEQFF.

The chain carries TRBV11-2 and TRBJ2-3; 13 positions match TRBD2. The CDR3 runs to 18 residues. Germline lookup yields CDR1 SGHAT and CDR2 FQNNGV. V dropped 1 base and J dropped 6; count of bases not matched to a gene: 10. CDR3 DNA: TGTGCCAGCAGCTTAGCGCCCTCTGGACTAGCGGGGGTCGATACGCAGTATTTT. Translating gives CASSLAPSGLAGVDTQYF.

This rearrangement joins TRBV9 to TRBJ1-5; the D gene is possibly TRBD1 (5 bases). The CDR3 is made up of 15 amino acids. Germline V gene data show CDR1 as SGDLS and CDR2 as YYNGEE. Trimming removed 0 bases from V and 4 bases from J, with 11 bases in between. The CDR3, as DNA: TGTGCCAGCAGCGTAGACGGAGAGGGGAATCAGCCCCAGCATTTT. Its protein is CASSVDGEGNQPQHF.

This chain links TRBV5-6 with TRBJ2-2; 9 bases agree with TRBD1. V lost 5 bases and J lost 6; bases outside the gene matches: 14. The V gene's germline CDR1 is SGHDT and CDR2 YYEEEE. CDR3 size: 17 residues. The CDR3 bases are TGTGCCAGCAGTTTTTCCCCGGGACAGGGAGATGCCGGGGAGCTGTTTTTT. It encodes CASSFSPGQGDAGELFF.

A few counts support this clone. This sequence joins TRBV30 and TRBJ2-7, with 8 bases matching TRBD2. The CDR3 covers 14 residues. V was clipped by 2 bases and J by 5 bases; unmatched bases: 8. Germline V CDR1 and CDR2: GTSNPN, SVGIG (reference sequence). The DNA of the CDR3 is TGTGCCTGGAGTAGCGGGAGAGGCGCCCACGAGCAGTACTTC. It translates to CAWSSGRGAHEQYF. The full variable domain, with the rest looked up from reference TRBV30 and TRBJ2-7, is SQTIHQWPATLVQPVGSPLSLECTVEGTSNPNLYWYRQAAGRGLQLLFYSVGIGQISSEVPQNLSASRPQDRQFILSSKKLLLSDSGFYLCAWSSGRGAHEQYFGPGTRLTVT.

The gene calls are TRBV5-4 and TRBJ2-1; D not resolved. Per germline, CDR1 SGHNT and CDR2 YYREEE (reference sequence). The CDR3 totals 13 residues. V lost 1 base and J 5 bases, leaving 7 bases between the germline ends. CDR3 nucleotides: TGTGCCAGCAGCTTGATCGTTGACAATGAGCAGTTCTTC. Translated: CASSLIVDNEQFF.

The J gene is TRBJ2-1, the V gene TRBV7-9; 9 bases match TRBD2. The CDR3 is 16 amino acids. Trimming at V came to 4 bases and at J to 5 bases, leaving 9 bases not matched to a gene. Looked up from germline, CDR1 is SEHNR and CDR2 is FQNEAQ (reference sequence). DNA of the CDR3: TGTGCCAGCAGCTCCCGCGGGGGGGCCTTGGACAATGAGCAGTTCTTC. Translating gives CASSSRGGALDNEQFF.

This sequence joins TRBV5-6 and TRBJ2-5; 8 bases are shared with TRBD2. CDR3 size: 15 residues. Trimming at V came to 3 bases and at J to 4 bases, leaving 8 bases not matched to a gene. Germline CDR1 and CDR2: SGHDT and YYEEEE. This chain's CDR3 is CASSSQREWGETQYF. The CDR3 DNA is TGTGCCAGCAGCTCACAGCGGGAGTGGGGAGAGACCCAGTACTTC.

The chain links TRBV11-3 to TRBJ2-7, with D perhaps matching TRBD2 (5 bases). The V end was cut by 2 bases, the J end by 2 bases, with 13 bases between. Per the germline V gene, CDR1 is SGHNT and CDR2 is YENEEA. There are 15 residues in the CDR3. In nucleotides, the CDR3 is TGTGCCAGCAGCTTAAGGGCGGGCCTGGCCTACGAGCAGTACTTC. This codes for CASSLRAGLAYEQYF.

The chain joins TRBV4-2 to TRBJ1-4; possibly TRBD1 for D (5 bases). The CDR3 consists of 14 residues. The V gene lost 1 base and the J gene lost 6 bases, with 9 bases spanning the gap. From germline, CDR1 is LGHNA and CDR2 YNFKEQ. This chain's CDR3 is CASSQGGVDEKLFF. DNA for the CDR3: TGTGCCAGCAGCCAAGGGGGGGTGGATGAAAAACTGTTTTTT.

V is TRBV2 and J is TRBJ1-2, with no clear D. V shed 3 bases and J shed 4 bases, with 9 bases lying between them. CDR3 length: 13 residues. Germline assignment: CDR1 SNHLY and CDR2 FYNNEI. The chain's CDR3 is CASSEGQPYGYTF. DNA of the CDR3: TGTGCCAGCAGTGAGGGCCAGCCCTATGGCTACACCTTC.

The V call is TRBV27, the J call TRBJ2-3; a weak D match, TRBD2 (5 bases). Trimming took off 6 bases at V and 1 base at J, with 20 bases between the two ends. This CDR3 region has 17 residues. From germline, CDR1 is MNHEY and CDR2 SMNVEV (reference sequence). In DNA, the CDR3 is TGTGCCAGCAGATTACACCTGGACTCGTATGGCACAGATACGCAGTATTTT. It codes for CASRLHLDSYGTDTQYF.

This chain uses TRBV13 with TRBJ2-7, with D possibly matching TRBD1 (5 bases). The CDR3 has 13 residues. The V gene lost 3 bases and the J gene lost 4 bases, with 10 bases spanning the gap. Germline-derived CDR1 and CDR2 are PRHDT and FYEKMQ (reference sequence). The CDR3 DNA follows: TGTGCCAGCAGCTTCGTGACAGATTACGAGCAGTACTTC. As protein: CASSFVTDYEQYF.

The CDR3, as DNA: TGCGCCAGCAGCTTGGCCAAGACTAGCGGAAGCCTTGATACGCAGTATTTT. It translates to CASSLAKTSGSLDTQYF. V gene TRBV5-1 combines with J gene TRBJ2-3, with TRBD2 matching over 9 bases. CDR3 length: 17 amino acids. With 0 bases clipped from V and 6 bases from J, the junction kept 11 bases outside the gene matches. CDR1 is SGHRS, CDR2 YFSETQ, per germline. Variable domain in full (rest from reference TRBV5-1 and TRBJ2-3): KAGVTQTPRYLIKTRGQQVTLSCSPISGHRSVSWYQQTPGQGLQFLFEYFSETQRNKGNFPGRFSGRQFSNSRSEMNVSTLELGDSALYLCASSLAKTSGSLDTQYFGPGTRLTVL.

Turning to this clone: One junction end does not reproduce the germline sequence, and a read error may be involved. This CDR3 is also generated by other DNA sequences in the sample. The V gene is TRBV7-9, the J gene TRBJ2-7; 10 bases line up with TRBD1. This CDR3 region has 15 residues. The germline V gene has CDR1 SEHNR and CDR2 FQNEAQ (reference sequence). This CDR3 reads CASSPPRTGGREQYF. The DNA for the CDR3 is TGCGCCAGCAGCCCTCCGAGGACAGGGGGTAGAGAGCAGTACTTC.